This TCR beta chain came from a study of regulatory T cells in long-lasting Graves disease. Study-wide results and limits: It is possible that accuracy was reduced by the small size of the sample.

Investigators prepared the TCR beta libraries by applying iRepertoire HTBI primers and Arm-PCR of CDR3 regions. Authors' analysis steps: Samples jointly harbored fewer than 70 TRBV and more than eleven TRBJ segments. TCRdb passed the multiplex PCR reads through MiXCR, listing each CDR3 protein once. Clone size and V and J calls follow TCRdb, not the original study. The data contain 550,000 or so distinct CDR3 sequences, 12% of them seen just once; the ten biggest clones take up 8% to 10%. Time point reported: newly diagnosed GD, antithyroid drugs for less than 3 months. PBMC RNA was the source of the TCR library. CDR1 and CDR2 (germline): SGHDN, FVKESK. V dropped 0 bases and J dropped 5 bases, with 15 bases sitting between them. The CDR3 has 16 residues. This clonotype has just a few counts. Its antigen remains unknown. These same data were also listed under a study on T cells in Graves' hyperthyroidism and ophthalmopathy. From that study: HTBI primers drove first-round RT-PCR of the TCR CDR3. Most clonotypes expanded in the thyroid (above 0.001) were also present in blood.

The TCR sequence derives from a woman aged 25 to 45 with Graves disease. The rearrangement links TRBV14 to TRBJ2-3; possible D gene TRBD2, 5 bases. The sequences come from peripheral blood mononuclear cells (PBMCs), collected at new diagnosis, from a patient treated with antithyroid drugs. Here the CDR3 reads CASSQDSSTAGDTQYF. The CDR3 DNA sequence: TGTGCCAGCAGCCAAGATAGTTCCACGGCGGGAGATACGCAGTATTTT.